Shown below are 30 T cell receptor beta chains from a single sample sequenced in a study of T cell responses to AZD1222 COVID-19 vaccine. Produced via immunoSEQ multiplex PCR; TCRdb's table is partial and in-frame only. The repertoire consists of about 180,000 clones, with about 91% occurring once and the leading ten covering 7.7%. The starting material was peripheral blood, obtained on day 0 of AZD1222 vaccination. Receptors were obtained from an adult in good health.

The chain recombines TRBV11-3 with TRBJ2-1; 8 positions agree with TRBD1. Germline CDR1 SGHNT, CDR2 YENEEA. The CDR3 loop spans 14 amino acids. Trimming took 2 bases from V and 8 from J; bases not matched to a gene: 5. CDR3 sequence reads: CASSLRPGGYEQFF. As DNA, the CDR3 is TGTGCCAGCAGCTTAAGGCCAGGGGGCTATGAGCAGTTCTTC.

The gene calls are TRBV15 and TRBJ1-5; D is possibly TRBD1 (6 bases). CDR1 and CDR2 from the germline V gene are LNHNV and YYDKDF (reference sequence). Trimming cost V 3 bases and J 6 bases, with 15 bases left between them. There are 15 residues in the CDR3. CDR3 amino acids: CATSSPGQGVQPQHF. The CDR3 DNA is TGTGCCACCAGCAGCCCGGGACAAGGTGTTCAGCCCCAGCATTTT. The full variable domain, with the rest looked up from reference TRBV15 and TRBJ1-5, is DAMVIQNPRYQVTQFGKPVTLSCSQTLNHNVMYWYQQKSSQAPKLLFHYYDKDFNNEADTPDNFQSRRPNTSFCFLDIRSPGLGDTAMYLCATSSPGQGVQPQHFGDGTRLSIL.

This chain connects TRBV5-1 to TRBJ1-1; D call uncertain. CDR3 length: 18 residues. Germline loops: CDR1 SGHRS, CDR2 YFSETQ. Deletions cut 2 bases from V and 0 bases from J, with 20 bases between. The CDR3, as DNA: TGCGCCAGCAGCTTTTCGGGCAGTGGACGAGTCATGAACACTGAAGCTTTCTTT. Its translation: CASSFSGSGRVMNTEAFF.

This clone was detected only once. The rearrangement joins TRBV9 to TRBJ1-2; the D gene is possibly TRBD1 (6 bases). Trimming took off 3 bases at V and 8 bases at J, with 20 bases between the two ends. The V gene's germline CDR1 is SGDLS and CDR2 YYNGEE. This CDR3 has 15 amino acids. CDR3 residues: CASSALQGPTGGYTF. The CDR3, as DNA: TGTGCCAGCAGCGCGCTACAGGGACCGACTGGGGGCTACACCTTC.

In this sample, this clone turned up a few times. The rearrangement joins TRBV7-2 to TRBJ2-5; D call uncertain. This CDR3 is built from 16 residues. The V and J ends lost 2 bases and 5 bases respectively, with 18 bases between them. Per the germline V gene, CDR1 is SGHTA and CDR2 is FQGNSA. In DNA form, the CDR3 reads TGTGCCAGCAGCTTAAACCGGGTCGGCGCCGAGGAGACCCAGTACTTC. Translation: CASSLNRVGAEETQYF.

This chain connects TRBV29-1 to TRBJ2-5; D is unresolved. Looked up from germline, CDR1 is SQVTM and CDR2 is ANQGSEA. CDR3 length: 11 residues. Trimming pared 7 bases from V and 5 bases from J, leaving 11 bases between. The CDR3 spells CSAYIGETQYF. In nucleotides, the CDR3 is TGCAGCGCGTACATCGGGGAGACCCAGTACTTC.

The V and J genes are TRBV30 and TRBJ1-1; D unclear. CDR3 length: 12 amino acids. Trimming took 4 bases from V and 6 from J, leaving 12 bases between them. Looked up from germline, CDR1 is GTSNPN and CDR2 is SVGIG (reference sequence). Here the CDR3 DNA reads TGTGCCTGGAAAGTTGACGAGGCTGAAGCTTTCTTT. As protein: CAWKVDEAEAFF.

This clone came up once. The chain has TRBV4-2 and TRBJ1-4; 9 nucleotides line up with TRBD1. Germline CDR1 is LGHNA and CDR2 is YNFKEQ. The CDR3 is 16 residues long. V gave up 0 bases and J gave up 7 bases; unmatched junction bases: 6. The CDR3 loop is CASSQDGTGFGEKLFF. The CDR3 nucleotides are TGTGCCAGCAGCCAAGATGGGACAGGGTTCGGTGAAAAACTGTTTTTT.

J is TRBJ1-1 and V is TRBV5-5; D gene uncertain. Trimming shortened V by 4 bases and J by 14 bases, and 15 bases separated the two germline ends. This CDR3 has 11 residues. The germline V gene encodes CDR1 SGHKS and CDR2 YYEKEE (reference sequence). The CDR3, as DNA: TGTGCCAGCAGCAAACAGACCACGGCCTTCTTT. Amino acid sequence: CASSKQTTAFF.

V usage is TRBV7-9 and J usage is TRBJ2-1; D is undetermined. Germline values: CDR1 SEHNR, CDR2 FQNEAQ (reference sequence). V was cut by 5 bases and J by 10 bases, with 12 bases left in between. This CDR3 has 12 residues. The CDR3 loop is CASSVVPYEQFF. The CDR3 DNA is TGTGCCAGCAGCGTGGTGCCCTACGAGCAGTTCTTC.

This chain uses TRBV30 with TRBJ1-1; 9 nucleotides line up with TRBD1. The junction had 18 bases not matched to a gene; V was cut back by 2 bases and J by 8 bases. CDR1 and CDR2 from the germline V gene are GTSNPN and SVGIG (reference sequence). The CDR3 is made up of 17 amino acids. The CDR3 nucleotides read TGTGCCTGGAGTCACAGGGGGCGTTCTTTTAAATTGGGCGAAGCTTTCTTT. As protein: CAWSHRGRSFKLGEAFF.

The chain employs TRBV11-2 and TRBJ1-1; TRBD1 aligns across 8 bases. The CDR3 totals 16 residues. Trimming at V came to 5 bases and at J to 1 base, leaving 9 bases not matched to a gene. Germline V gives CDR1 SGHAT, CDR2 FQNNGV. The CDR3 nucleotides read TGTGCCAGCAGCCGTGCCCCCGGACAGGGGAACACTGAAGCTTTCTTT. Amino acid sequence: CASSRAPGQGNTEAFF.

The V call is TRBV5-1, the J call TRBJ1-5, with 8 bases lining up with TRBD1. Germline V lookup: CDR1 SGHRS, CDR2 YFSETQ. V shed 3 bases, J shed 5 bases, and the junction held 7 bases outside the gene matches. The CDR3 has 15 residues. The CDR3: CASSSTGDFDQPQHF. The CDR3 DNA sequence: TGCGCCAGCAGCTCGACAGGGGATTTCGATCAGCCCCAGCATTTT.

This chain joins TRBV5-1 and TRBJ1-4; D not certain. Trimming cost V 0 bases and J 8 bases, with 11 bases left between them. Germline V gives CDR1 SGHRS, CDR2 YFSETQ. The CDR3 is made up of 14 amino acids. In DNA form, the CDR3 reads TGCGCCAGCAGCTTGGGTAGGGCAGACGAAAAACTGTTTTTT. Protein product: CASSLGRADEKLFF.

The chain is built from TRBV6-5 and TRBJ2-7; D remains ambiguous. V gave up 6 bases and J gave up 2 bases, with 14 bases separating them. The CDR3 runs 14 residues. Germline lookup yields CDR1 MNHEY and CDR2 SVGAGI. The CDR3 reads CASRINSFTYEQYF. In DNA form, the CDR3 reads TGTGCCAGCAGAATAAATAGTTTTACCTACGAGCAGTACTTC.

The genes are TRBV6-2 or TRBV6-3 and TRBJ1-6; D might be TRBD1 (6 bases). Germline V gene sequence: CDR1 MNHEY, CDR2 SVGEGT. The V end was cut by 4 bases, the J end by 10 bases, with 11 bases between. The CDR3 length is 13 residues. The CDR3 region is CASSSTGSSPLHF. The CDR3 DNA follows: TGTGCCAGCAGTTCGACAGGTTCATCACCCCTCCACTTT.

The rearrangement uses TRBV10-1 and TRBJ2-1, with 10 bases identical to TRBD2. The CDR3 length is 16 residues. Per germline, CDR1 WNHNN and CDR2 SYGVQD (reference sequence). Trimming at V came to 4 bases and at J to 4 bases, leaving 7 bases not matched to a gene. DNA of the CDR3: TGCGCCAGCAGTGGGGTAGCGGGGGGCCCGTACAATGAGCAGTTCTTC. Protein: CASSGVAGGPYNEQFF.

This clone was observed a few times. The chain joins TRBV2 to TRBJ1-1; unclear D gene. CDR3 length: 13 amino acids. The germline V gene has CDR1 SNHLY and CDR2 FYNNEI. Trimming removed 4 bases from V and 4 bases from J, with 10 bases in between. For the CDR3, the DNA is TGTGCCAGCAGTGGGACTCTCCCCACTGAAGCTTTCTTT. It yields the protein CASSGTLPTEAFF.

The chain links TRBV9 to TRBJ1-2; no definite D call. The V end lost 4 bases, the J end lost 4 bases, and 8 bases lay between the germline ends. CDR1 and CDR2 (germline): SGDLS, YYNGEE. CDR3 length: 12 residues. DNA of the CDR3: TGTGCCAGCAGCTCGGGCCGCTATGGCTACACCTTC. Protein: CASSSGRYGYTF. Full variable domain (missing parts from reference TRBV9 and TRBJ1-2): DSGVTQTPKHLITATGQRVTLRCSPRSGDLSVYWYQQSLDQGLQFLIQYYNGEERAKGNILERFSAQQFPDLHSELNLSSLELGDSALYFCASSSGRYGYTFGSGTRLTVV.

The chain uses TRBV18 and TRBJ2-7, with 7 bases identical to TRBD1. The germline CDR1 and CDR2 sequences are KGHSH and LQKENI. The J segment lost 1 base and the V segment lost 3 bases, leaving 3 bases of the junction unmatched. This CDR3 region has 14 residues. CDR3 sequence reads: CASSPGTESYEQYF. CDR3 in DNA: TGTGCCAGCTCACCTGGGACAGAGTCCTACGAGCAGTACTTC.

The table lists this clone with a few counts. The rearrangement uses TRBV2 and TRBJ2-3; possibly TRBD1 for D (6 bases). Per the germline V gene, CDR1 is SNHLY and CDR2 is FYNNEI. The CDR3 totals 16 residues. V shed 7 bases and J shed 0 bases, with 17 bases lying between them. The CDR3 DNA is TGTGCCAGCACTAAACAGGGATCGTCTAGCACAGATACGCAGTATTTT. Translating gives CASTKQGSSSTDTQYF.

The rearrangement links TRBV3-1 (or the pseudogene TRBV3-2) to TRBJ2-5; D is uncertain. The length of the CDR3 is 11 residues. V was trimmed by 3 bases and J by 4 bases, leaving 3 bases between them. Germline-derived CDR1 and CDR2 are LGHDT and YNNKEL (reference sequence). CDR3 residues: CASSHSETQYF. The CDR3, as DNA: TGTGCCAGCAGCCATTCAGAGACCCAGTACTTC.

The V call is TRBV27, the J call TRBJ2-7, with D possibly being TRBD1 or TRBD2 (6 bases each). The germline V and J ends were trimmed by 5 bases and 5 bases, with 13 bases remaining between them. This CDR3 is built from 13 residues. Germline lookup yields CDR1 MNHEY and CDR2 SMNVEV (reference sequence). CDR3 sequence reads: CASSPNGGHEQYF. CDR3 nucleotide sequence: TGTGCCAGCAGTCCCAACGGGGGCCACGAGCAGTACTTC.

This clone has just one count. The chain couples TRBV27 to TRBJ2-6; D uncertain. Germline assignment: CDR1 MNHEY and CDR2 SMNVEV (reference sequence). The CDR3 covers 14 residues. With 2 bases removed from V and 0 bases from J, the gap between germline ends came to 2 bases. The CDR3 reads CASSLSSGANVLTF. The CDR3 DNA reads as TGTGCCAGCAGTTTAAGCTCTGGGGCCAACGTCCTGACTTTC.

This CDR3 is CASAPGRKSYEQYF. In DNA form, the CDR3 reads TGTGCTAGTGCCCCGGGACGGAAGTCCTACGAGCAGTACTTC. The rearrangement links TRBV12-5 to TRBJ2-7; D might be TRBD1 or TRBD2, each matching 5 bases. V gave up 7 bases and J gave up 1 base, with 14 bases separating them. CDR3 length: 14 amino acids. The V gene's germline CDR1 is LGHNT and CDR2 FRNRAP.

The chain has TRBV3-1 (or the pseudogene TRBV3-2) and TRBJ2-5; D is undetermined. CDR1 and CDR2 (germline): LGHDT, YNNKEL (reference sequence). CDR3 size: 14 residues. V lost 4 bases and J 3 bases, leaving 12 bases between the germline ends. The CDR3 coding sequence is TGTGCCAGCAGCCGAAATAGTGGGGAAGAGACCCAGTACTTC. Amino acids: CASSRNSGEETQYF.

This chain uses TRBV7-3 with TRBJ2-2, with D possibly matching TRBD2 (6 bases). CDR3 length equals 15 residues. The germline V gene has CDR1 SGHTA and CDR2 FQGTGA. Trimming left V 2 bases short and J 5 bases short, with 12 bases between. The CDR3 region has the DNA TGTGCCAGCAGCTTAGGAGGGTCGGGTACCGGGGAGCTGTTTTTT. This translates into CASSLGGSGTGELFF.

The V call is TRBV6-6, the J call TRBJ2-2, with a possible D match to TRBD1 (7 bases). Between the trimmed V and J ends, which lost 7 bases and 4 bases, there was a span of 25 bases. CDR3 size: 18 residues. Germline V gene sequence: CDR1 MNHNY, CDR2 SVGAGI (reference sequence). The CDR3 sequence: CASTRPLQGVGGTGELFF. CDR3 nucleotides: TGTGCCAGCACTCGACCTCTTCAGGGGGTCGGGGGCACCGGGGAGCTGTTTTTT.

This CDR3 is CASSLGGTAAQDTEAFF. Here the CDR3 DNA reads TGCGCCAGCAGCTTGGGAGGGACAGCCGCCCAGGACACTGAAGCTTTCTTT. V usage is TRBV5-1 and J usage is TRBJ1-1; 7 bases line up with TRBD1. V shed 0 bases and J 3 bases; nucleotides not matched to a gene: 11. Per germline, CDR1 SGHRS and CDR2 YFSETQ. The CDR3 runs to 17 residues. Together with reference TRBV5-1 and TRBJ1-1, the CDR3 gives the full variable domain: KAGVTQTPRYLIKTRGQQVTLSCSPISGHRSVSWYQQTPGQGLQFLFEYFSETQRNKGNFPGRFSGRQFSNSRSEMNVSTLELGDSALYLCASSLGGTAAQDTEAFFGQGTRLTVV.

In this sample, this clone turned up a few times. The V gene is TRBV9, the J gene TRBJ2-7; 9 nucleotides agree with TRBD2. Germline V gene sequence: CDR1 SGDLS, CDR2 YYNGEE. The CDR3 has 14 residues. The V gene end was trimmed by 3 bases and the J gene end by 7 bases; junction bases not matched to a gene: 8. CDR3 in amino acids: CASSEGGGAFEQYF. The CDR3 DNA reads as TGTGCCAGCAGCGAGGGCGGGGGGGCATTTGAGCAGTACTTC.